This T cell receptor (beta chain) appears in the sequencing data of a study of response to subunit inactivated influenza vaccine. Study results and limitations: After each seasonal influenza vaccination, few new T cells are recruited, the authors suggested.

The CDR3 totals 13 residues. Between the trimmed V and J ends, which lost 4 bases and 0 bases, there was a span of 6 bases. Germline values: CDR1 SGHTA, CDR2 FQGTGA. Using its own MiXCR run on the RT-PCR reads, TCRdb lists one record per CDR3 protein. The sample carries over 300,000 distinct CDR3 sequences, 21% recorded once. On this clonotype itself: Its antigen is not identified. A much larger clone differs by one base, so this may be a read error.

This clonotype was sampled from a man aged 45 to 75 who received an inactivated influenza vaccine. Source: PBMCs from blood, taken approximately 20 months after vaccination. J is TRBJ1-1 and V is TRBV7-3; no firm D call. The CDR3 DNA sequence: TGTGCCAGCAGCTCGACACTGAACACTGAAGCTTTCTTT. Translated, it gives CASSSTLNTEAFF.